Listed below are T cell receptor beta chains from one sample, sequenced in a study of CD8 T cells in ankylosing spondylitis. TCRdb reanalysed the 5' RACE reads using MiXCR and keeps one entry per CDR3 protein. The table shows roughly 130,000 distinct CDR3 sequences, with approximately 6.8% occurring only once. Material for sequencing was blood, either unsorted or a sorted T cell fraction (not recorded which). These receptors all come from a male donor with ankylosing spondylitis or in good health (not recorded which). The CDR3 runs from the conserved cysteine through the conserved F or W. D genes are given only for firm matches. The size field is filled for only some rows; it gives once, few, many or a size class.

V gene	D gene	J gene	clone size	CDR3 protein	CDR3 DNA
TRBV11-2	TRBD1	TRBJ2-7	-	CASSLVGQESSEQYF	TGTGCCAGCAGCTTAGTGGGACAGGAGTCCTCCGAGCAGTACTTC
TRBV12-3/TRBV12-4	TRBD2	TRBJ2-1	many	CASSLGTSGGSYNEQFF	TGTGCCAGCAGTTTAGGGACTAGCGGGGGGTCCTACAATGAGCAGTTCTTC
TRBV27	-	TRBJ2-7	many	CASRPRKGGSYEQYF	TGTGCCAGCAGGCCCCGGAAGGGGGGATCCTACGAGCAGTACTTC
TRBV12-3/TRBV12-4	-	TRBJ2-3	many	CASSLRAATDTQYF	TGTGCCAGCAGTTTAAGGGCGGCCACAGATACGCAGTATTTT
TRBV20-1	TRBD1	TRBJ2-2	many	CSARPGGTGELFF	TGCAGTGCTAGGCCAGGGGGCACCGGGGAGCTGTTTTTT
TRBV5-1	TRBD1	TRBJ2-7	many	CASSSQGGRYF	TGCGCCAGCAGCTCACAGGGGGGTCGGTACTTC
TRBV29-1	-	TRBJ1-2	many	CSVVDGYGYTF	TGCAGCGTTGTGGATGGCTATGGCTACACCTTC
TRBV7-9	-	TRBJ1-2	many	CASSLARGEVGYTF	TGTGCCAGCAGCTTAGCGCGTGGCGAGGTTGGCTACACCTTC
TRBV7-2	-	TRBJ1-1	many	CASSFKGGGTEAFF	TGTGCCAGCAGCTTTAAGGGCGGGGGCACTGAAGCTTTCTTT
TRBV5-1	TRBD1	TRBJ1-2	many	CASSLQTGIFYGYTF	TGCGCCAGCAGCCTTCAGACAGGGATCTTCTATGGCTACACCTTC
TRBV12-3/TRBV12-4	TRBD2	TRBJ2-5	-	CASSLLAGTQYF	TGTGCCAGCAGTTTACTAGCGGGGACCCAGTACTTC
TRBV7-8	-	TRBJ1-3	many	CASSSVLRERGNTIYF	TGTGCCAGCAGCTCCGTGCTCAGGGAAAGGGGAAACACCATATATTTT
TRBV5-1	-	TRBJ2-3	many	CASSLEVMAGRTDTQYF	TGCGCCAGCAGCTTGGAGGTAATGGCGGGACGCACAGATACGCAGTATTTT
TRBV19	TRBD1	TRBJ1-1	many	CASSIPGQGVMNTEAFF	TGTGCCAGTAGTATTCCCGGACAGGGTGTGATGAACACTGAAGCTTTCTTT
TRBV18	-	TRBJ2-1	many	CASSPPPLSSYNEQFF	TGTGCCAGCTCACCCCCCCCCTTGAGCTCCTACAATGAGCAGTTCTTC
TRBV29-1	TRBD1	TRBJ2-3	few	CSVVTGTRTDTQYF	TGCAGCGTGGTGACAGGGACCCGCACAGATACGCAGTATTTT
TRBV5-5	-	TRBJ1-4	many	CASSRRTPNEKLFF	TGTGCCAGCAGCAGGCGAACCCCTAATGAAAAACTGTTTTTT
TRBV20-1	TRBD2	TRBJ2-1	many	CSAGPGGLAGPYNEQFF	TGCAGTGCAGGGCCTGGGGGACTAGCGGGACCCTACAATGAGCAGTTCTTC
TRBV20-1	-	TRBJ1-2	many	CSARRGEQPYGYTF	TGCAGTGCTAGGCGCGGGGAGCAGCCCTATGGCTACACCTTC
TRBV28	TRBD1	TRBJ2-2	many	CASSRGQVELFF	TGTGCCAGCAGCCGGGGACAGGTCGAGCTGTTTTTT
TRBV5-1	-	TRBJ2-5	many	CASSLSNLQQETQYF	TGCGCCAGCAGCTTGTCGAACCTACAGCAAGAGACCCAGTACTTC
TRBV5-6	TRBD2	TRBJ2-3	-	CASSLLAGGSDTQYF	TGTGCCAGCAGCTTACTAGCGGGGGGCTCAGATACGCAGTATTTT
TRBV5-1	-	TRBJ1-1	many	CASSLARGNTEAFF	TGCGCCAGCAGCTTGGCGCGAGGGAACACTGAAGCTTTCTTT
TRBV27	-	TRBJ2-7	many	CASSISRGPYEQYF	TGTGCCAGCAGTATCTCCCGCGGCCCCTACGAGCAGTACTTC
TRBV5-1	-	TRBJ2-1	many	CASSPPGTLNEQFF	TGCGCCAGCAGCCCCCCAGGGACCCTGAATGAGCAGTTCTTC
TRBV7-6	TRBD2	TRBJ2-3	many	CASSLLSGNRPDTQYF	TGTGCCAGCAGCTTACTTAGCGGGAATAGACCAGATACGCAGTATTTT
TRBV5-1	TRBD2	TRBJ2-3	-	CASSQIAGGTDTQYF	TGCGCCAGCAGCCAGATAGCGGGAGGCACAGATACGCAGTATTTT
TRBV29-1	TRBD1	TRBJ2-2	many	CSPDRVYGGELFF	TGCAGCCCTGACAGGGTGTACGGCGGGGAGCTGTTTTTT
TRBV7-2	-	TRBJ2-1	many	CASSLFGHNEQFF	TGTGCCAGCAGCTTATTCGGGCACAATGAGCAGTTCTTC
TRBV7-2	-	TRBJ2-1	-	CASSSTGGYPDNEQFF	TGTGCCAGCAGCTCAACGGGGGGCTACCCCGACAATGAGCAGTTCTTC
TRBV5-1	TRBD2	TRBJ2-7	many	CASSLAGSGRALPYEQYF	TGCGCCAGCAGCTTGGCCGGTAGCGGGAGGGCCCTCCCCTACGAGCAGTACTTC
TRBV5-1	TRBD2	TRBJ2-4	many	CASSSLTSGEVKNIQYF	TGCGCCAGCAGCTCGCTGACTAGCGGAGAAGTCAAAAACATTCAGTACTTC
TRBV5-1	TRBD2	TRBJ2-1	many	CASSLSGGGYNEQFF	TGCGCCAGCAGCCTTAGCGGGGGGGGTTACAATGAGCAGTTCTTC
TRBV20-1	-	TRBJ1-1	-	CSARIRQGIQAFF	TGCAGTGCCCGAATAAGGCAGGGAATACAGGCTTTCTTT
TRBV7-9	-	TRBJ2-5	many	CASSLALVVGTQYF	TGTGCCAGCAGCTTAGCCCTGGTGGTTGGGACCCAGTACTTC
TRBV2	-	TRBJ2-7	many	CATKGDLGGYEQYF	TGTGCCACCAAAGGGGACCTGGGTGGTTACGAGCAGTACTTC
TRBV20-1	TRBD1	TRBJ2-7	many	CSARGQADYEQYF	TGCAGTGCTAGGGGACAGGCGGACTACGAGCAGTACTTC
TRBV10-3	-	TRBJ1-2	-	CAMGAGMYGYTF	TGTGCCATGGGCGCCGGGATGTATGGCTACACCTTC
TRBV19	TRBD1	TRBJ2-2	-	CASSAWDSYTGELFF	TGTGCCAGTAGTGCCTGGGACAGTTACACCGGGGAGCTGTTTTTT
TRBV10-1	-	TRBJ2-1	many	CASSEFRQGLGEQFF	TGCGCCAGCAGTGAGTTTAGACAGGGACTAGGTGAGCAGTTCTTC
TRBV6-1	TRBD1	TRBJ1-5	few	CASSDIWTGLLSNQPQHF	TGTGCCAGCAGTGATATCTGGACAGGCTTACTTAGCAATCAGCCCCAGCATTTT
TRBV12-3/TRBV12-4	-	TRBJ2-3	many	CASSLILAGGTDTQYF	TGTGCCAGCAGTTTGATCCTAGCTGGTGGGACAGATACGCAGTATTTT
TRBV23-1	-	TRBJ2-3	few	CASRQSHPERTQYF	TGCGCCAGCAGGCAATCCCACCCAGAGCGTACGCAGTATTTT
TRBV10-3	TRBD2	TRBJ2-7	many	CAISEGGVASYEQYF	TGTGCCATCAGTGAGGGGGGGGTAGCCTCCTACGAGCAGTACTTC
TRBV5-1	-	TRBJ2-3	many	CASSLGGGLDTQYF	TGCGCCAGCAGCTTGGGTGGAGGGCTAGATACGCAGTATTTT
TRBV14	TRBD2	TRBJ2-5	many	CASSLGTNQETQYF	TGTGCCAGCAGCCTCGGGACTAACCAAGAGACCCAGTACTTC
TRBV15	-	TRBJ2-2	many	CATSRDPGVATGELFF	TGTGCCACCAGCAGAGATCCGGGGGTGGCCACCGGGGAGCTGTTTTTT
TRBV4-2	TRBD1	TRBJ2-1	-	CASSQSYQQGATYNEQFF	TGTGCCAGCAGCCAAAGCTACCAACAGGGGGCGACATACAATGAGCAGTTCTTC
TRBV9	-	TRBJ2-5	many	CASSVSGYLQETQYF	TGTGCCAGCAGCGTGAGCGGGTACCTCCAAGAGACCCAGTACTTC
TRBV5-1	-	TRBJ2-7	many	CASSLAGGNSYEQYF	TGCGCCAGCAGCTTGGCGGGTGGCAACTCCTACGAGCAGTACTTC
TRBV12-3/TRBV12-4	TRBD2	TRBJ2-1	many	CASRPGGLSSYNEQFF	TGTGCCAGCAGGCCGGGGGGTCTTAGTTCCTACAATGAGCAGTTCTTC